Described below is a single TCR beta chain sequence and its context. Its antigen is not identified. The data belong to a study of T-cell memory formation after mild COVID-19. The wider study: TCR clusters showed largely donor specificity. Overall study findings and caveats: Later expanders leaned CD4+, whereas clones that contracted between day 15 and 85 were balanced CD4/CD8. Mainly in CM and EM were contracting CD4+ clones; CD8+ were in EMRA.

A 5'RACE reaction primed in the constant segment made cDNA libraries of TCR alpha and TCR beta, and these carried sample barcodes and UMIs. Using its own MiXCR run on the 5' RACE reads, TCRdb lists one record per CDR3 protein. The sample holds some 440,000 distinct CDR3 sequences; about 23% are singletons and the top ten take roughly an eighth. V dropped 2 bases and J dropped 2; count of bases not matched to a gene: 6. The CDR3 consists of 15 residues. CDR1 is DFQATT, CDR2 SNEGSKA, per germline (reference sequence). J is TRBJ2-7 and V is TRBV20-1; TRBD2 matches 10 bases. This sequence originates from an adult woman who had mild COVID-19 (a few samples of this study predate the infection). Cell type and time point are not known. Sequencing used PBMCs or a T cell subset sorted from them (not recorded which). In DNA, the CDR3 is TGCAGTGCTAGACCCGCTAGCGGGAGAACCTACGAGCAGTACTTC. This translates into CSARPASGRTYEQYF.